The text below deals with one T cell receptor (beta chain). Its antigen is still unknown. Qualities for individual bases were not recorded, and no much larger clone is one base off. The sample comes from a study of blood T cell repertoires in COVID-19 (dated by TCRdb to between 2020 and 2021). Some background on the complete study: The collaborator samples originated in the United States, Italy and Spain and spanned the acute and convalescent phases of COVID-19. The prospective study material was composed of cDNA or gDNA derived from T cells, B-cell-depleted T cells, or PBMCs. Subjects who had been exposed to COVID-19, were actively infected with it, or had recovered from it provided the deeply sampled blood TCRbeta repertoires that made up the dataset. The repertoires were made available in a free public database intended to serve as a resource for research on the immune response to SARS-CoV-2. Samples came from the ongoing ImmuneRACE study (first 160 participants) plus 1,254 subjects from 6 global collaborators. Sample metadata almost always included a de-identified subject ID, COVID-19 status, age in years and sex. Where available, HLA class I and class II types were taken from metadata supplied by the sample provider and were not determined by assay-based typing.

Study-wide findings and limitations: Clinical and demographic metadata were provided uncurated, with the amount varying by source and participant.

V is shortened by 7 bases, J by 2 bases, and the region joining them spans 14 bases. The CDR3, cysteine through phenylalanine, is 15 amino acids long. Only the CDR3 region is kept as DNA, spanning 45 bases read in frame from base 1. For CDR1 and CDR2, the germline V gene (reference sequence) lists LNHDA and SQIVND. Each collaborating institution followed its own protocols to collect whole blood in K2EDTA tubes. Collaborator samples were shipped for TCRbeta analysis as frozen whole blood, isolated PBMCs, or DNA extracted from either sample type. TCRbeta CDR3 regions were amplified from genomic DNA by means of the immunoSEQ Assay, a bias-controlled multiplex PCR. For the original study's pipeline: The number of nucleated cells in each sample was estimated from the amplification of reference gene primers within the assay. To quantify the absolute abundance of each unique TCRbeta CDR3 rearrangement, sequence reads were collapsed and filtered. Productive Simpson clonality was computed per sample as the square root of Simpson's diversity index over productive rearrangements. Here the immuneACCESS table is served through TCRdb, limited to in-frame sequences with V and J called. Missing clones are a known gap in these copies; in checked studies unresolved V genes cover under half, and the rest lacks a known reason. V and J calls plus clone size are reproduced from that table; the DNA served to infer D and trimming. The sample records a few hundred thousand clones, approximately 90% of which are singletons. The leading ten clones occupy more than 3% of the sample.

The receptor comes from a woman in her forties or fifties with active or convalescent COVID-19. Sequencing input: peripheral blood. The rearrangement joined TRBV19 to TRBJ2-2; TRBD1 might be the D gene, on 5 matching bases. This receptor has the CDR3 CASTYGALNTGELFF. The nucleotide sequence reads TGTGCCAGTACCTATGGGGCCCTTAACACCGGGGAGCTGTTTTTT.